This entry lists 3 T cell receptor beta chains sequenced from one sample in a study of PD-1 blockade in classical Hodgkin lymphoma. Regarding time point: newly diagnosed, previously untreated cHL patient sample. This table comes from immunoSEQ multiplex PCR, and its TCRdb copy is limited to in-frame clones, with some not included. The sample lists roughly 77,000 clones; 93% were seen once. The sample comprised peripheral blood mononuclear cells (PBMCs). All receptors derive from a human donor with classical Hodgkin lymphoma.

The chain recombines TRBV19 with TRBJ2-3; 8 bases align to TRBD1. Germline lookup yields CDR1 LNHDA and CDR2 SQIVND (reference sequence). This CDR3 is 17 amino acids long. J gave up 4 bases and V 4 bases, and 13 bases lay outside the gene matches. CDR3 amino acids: CASSKMIRGLRADTQYF. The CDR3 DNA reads TGTGCCAGTAGTAAAATGATCAGGGGGCTGAGGGCAGATACGCAGTATTTT.

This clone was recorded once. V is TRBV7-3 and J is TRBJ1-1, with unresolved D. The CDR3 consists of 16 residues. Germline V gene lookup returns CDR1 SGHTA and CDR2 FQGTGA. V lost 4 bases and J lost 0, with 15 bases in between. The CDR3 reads CASSSEGGIMNTEAFF. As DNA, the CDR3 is TGTGCCAGCAGCTCCGAGGGAGGTATCATGAACACTGAAGCTTTCTTT.

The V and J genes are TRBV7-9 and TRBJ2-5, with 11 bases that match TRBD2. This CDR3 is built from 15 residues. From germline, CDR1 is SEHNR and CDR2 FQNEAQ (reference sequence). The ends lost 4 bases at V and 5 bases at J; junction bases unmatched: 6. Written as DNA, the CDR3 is TGTGCCAGCAGCTCTCTAGCGGGAGGAGGTGAGACCCAGTACTTC. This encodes CASSSLAGGGETQYF.